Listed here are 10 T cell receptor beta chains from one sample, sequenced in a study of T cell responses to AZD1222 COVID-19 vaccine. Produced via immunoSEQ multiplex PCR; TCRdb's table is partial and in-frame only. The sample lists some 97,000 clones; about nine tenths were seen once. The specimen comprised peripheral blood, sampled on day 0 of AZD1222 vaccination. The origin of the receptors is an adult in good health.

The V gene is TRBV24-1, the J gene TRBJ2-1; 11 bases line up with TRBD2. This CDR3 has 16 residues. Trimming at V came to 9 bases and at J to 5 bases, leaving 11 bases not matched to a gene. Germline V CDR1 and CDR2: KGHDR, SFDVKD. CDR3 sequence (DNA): TGTGCCACCGCCGGGGAAGGGACTAGCGGAGACAATGAGCAGTTCTTC. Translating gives CATAGEGTSGDNEQFF.

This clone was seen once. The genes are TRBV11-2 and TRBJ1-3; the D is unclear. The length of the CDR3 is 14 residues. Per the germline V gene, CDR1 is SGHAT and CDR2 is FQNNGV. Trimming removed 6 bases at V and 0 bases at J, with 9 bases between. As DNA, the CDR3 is TGTGCCAGCAGTAAAGGAAACTCTGGAAACACCATATATTTT. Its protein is CASSKGNSGNTIYF.

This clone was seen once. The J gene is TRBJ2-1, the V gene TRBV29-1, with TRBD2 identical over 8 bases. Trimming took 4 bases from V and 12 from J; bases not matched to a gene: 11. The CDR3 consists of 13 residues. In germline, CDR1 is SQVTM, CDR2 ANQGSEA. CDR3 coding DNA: TGCAGCGTTGCGGGGGGGGAGGGTAAGGTGCAGTTCTTC. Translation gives CSVAGGEGKVQFF.

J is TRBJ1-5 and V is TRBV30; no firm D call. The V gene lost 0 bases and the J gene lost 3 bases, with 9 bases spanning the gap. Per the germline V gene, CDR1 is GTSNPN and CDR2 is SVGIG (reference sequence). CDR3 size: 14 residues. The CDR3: CAWSVYSFNQPQHF. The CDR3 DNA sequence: TGTGCCTGGAGTGTATACAGCTTCAATCAGCCCCAGCATTTT.

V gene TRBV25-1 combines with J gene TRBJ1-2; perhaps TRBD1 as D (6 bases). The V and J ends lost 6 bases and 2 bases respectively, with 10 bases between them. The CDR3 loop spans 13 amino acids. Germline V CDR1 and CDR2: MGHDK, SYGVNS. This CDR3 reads CASRGGGNYGYTF. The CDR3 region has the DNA TGTGCCAGCAGGGGGGGCGGGAACTATGGCTACACCTTC.

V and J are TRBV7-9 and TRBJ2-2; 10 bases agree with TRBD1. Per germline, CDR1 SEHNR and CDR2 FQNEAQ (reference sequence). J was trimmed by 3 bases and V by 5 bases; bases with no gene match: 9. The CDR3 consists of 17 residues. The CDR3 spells CASSPRWDRGDTGELFF. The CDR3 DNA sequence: TGTGCCAGCAGCCCCCGCTGGGACAGGGGCGACACCGGGGAGCTGTTTTTT.

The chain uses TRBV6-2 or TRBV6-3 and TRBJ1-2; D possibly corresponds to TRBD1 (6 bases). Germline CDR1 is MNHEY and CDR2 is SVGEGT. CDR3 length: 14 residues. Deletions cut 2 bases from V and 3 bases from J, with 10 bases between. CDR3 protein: CASSYPDSYYGYTF. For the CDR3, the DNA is TGTGCCAGCAGTTACCCGGACAGCTACTATGGCTACACCTTC.

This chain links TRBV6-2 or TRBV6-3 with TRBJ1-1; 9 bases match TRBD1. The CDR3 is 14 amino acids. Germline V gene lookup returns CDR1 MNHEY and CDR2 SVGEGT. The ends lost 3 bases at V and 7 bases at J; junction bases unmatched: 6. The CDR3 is CASSYHTGGSEAFF. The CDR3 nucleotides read TGTGCCAGCAGTTATCACACAGGGGGCAGTGAAGCTTTCTTT.

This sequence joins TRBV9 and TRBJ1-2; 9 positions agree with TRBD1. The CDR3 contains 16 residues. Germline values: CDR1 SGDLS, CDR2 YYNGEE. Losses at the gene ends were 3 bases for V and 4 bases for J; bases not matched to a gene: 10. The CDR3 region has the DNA TGTGCCAGCAGCGCGGGGACAGGGAGGGAGTTCTATGGCTACACCTTC. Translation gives CASSAGTGREFYGYTF.

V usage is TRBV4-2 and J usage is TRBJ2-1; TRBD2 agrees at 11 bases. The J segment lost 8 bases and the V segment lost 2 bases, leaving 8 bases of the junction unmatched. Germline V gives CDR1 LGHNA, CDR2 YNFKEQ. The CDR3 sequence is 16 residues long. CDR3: CASSQHTSGSWYEQFF. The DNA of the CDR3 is TGTGCCAGCAGCCAACACACTAGCGGGAGCTGGTATGAGCAGTTCTTC.